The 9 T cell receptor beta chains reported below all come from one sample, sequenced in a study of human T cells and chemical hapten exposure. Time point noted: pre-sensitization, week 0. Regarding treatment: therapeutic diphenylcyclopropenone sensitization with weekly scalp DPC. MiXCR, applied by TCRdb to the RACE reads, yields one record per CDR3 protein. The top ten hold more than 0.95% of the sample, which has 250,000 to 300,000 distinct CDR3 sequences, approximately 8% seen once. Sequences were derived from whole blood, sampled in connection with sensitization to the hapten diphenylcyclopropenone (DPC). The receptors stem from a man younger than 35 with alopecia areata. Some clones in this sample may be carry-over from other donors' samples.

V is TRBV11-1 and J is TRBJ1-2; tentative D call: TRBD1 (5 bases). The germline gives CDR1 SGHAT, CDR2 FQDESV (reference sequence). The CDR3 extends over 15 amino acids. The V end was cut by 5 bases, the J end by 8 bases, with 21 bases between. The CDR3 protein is CASSPTQGPRGGYTF. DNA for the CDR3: TGTGCCAGCAGCCCGACTCAGGGTCCCCGGGGAGGCTACACCTTC. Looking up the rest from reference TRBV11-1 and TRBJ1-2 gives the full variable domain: EAEVAQSPRYKITEKSQAVAFWCDPISGHATLYWYRQILGQGPELLVQFQDESVVDDSQLPKDRFSAERLKGVDSTLKIQPAELGDSAMYLCASSPTQGPRGGYTFGSGTRLTVV.

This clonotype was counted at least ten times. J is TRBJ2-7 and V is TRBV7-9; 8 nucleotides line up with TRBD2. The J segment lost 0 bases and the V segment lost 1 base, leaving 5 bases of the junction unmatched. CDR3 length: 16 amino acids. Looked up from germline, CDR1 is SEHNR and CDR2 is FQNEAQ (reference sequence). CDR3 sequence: CASSLDLRGVSYEQYV. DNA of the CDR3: TGTGCCAGCAGCTTAGATCTGCGGGGGGTCTCCTACGAGCAGTACGTC.

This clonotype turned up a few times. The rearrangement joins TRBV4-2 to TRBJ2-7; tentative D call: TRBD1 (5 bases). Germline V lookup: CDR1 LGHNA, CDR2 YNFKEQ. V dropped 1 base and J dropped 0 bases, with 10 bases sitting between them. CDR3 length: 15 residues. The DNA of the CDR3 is TGTGCCAGCAGCCAAGCAGGGCCTGGCTCCTACGAGCAGTACTTC. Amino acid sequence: CASSQAGPGSYEQYF.

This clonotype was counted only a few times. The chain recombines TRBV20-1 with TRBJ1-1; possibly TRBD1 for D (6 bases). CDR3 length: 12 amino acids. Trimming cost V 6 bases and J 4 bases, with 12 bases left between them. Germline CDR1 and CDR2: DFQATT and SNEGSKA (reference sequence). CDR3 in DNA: TGCAGTGCAAACAGGGTCGGCACTGAAGCTTTCTTT. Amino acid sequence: CSANRVGTEAFF.

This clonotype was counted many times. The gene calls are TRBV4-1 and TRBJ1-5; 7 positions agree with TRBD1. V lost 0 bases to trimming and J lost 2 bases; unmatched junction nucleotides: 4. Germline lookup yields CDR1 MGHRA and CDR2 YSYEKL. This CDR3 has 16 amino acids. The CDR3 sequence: CASSQDHRGGNQPQHF. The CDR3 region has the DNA TGCGCCAGCAGCCAAGATCACAGGGGAGGCAATCAGCCCCAGCATTTT.

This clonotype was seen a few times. The CDR3, as DNA: TGTGCCAGCAGTCCGAGAGGGTTGGAGACCCAGTACTTC. This gives the protein CASSPRGLETQYF. The rearrangement joins TRBV7-2 to TRBJ2-5; weak D call: TRBD2 (5 bases). Trimming stripped 6 bases from V and 5 bases from J, with 13 bases between. Germline lookup yields CDR1 SGHTA and CDR2 FQGNSA. The CDR3 length is 13 residues.

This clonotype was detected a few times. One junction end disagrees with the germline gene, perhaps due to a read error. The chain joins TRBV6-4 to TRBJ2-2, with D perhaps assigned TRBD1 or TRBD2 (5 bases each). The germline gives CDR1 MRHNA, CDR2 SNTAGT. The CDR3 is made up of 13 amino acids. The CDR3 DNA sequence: TGTGCCAGCAGTGAAGCGGACACCCGGGAGCTGTTTTTT. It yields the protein CASSEADTRELFF.

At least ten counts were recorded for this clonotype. The DNA of the CDR3 is TGCAGTGCATCATCGCTGGGGACAGGGTCGACAGATACGCAGTATTTT. Translated: CSASSLGTGSTDTQYF. This chain uses TRBV20-1 with TRBJ2-3; TRBD1 agrees at 9 bases. The V segment lost 6 bases and the J segment 3 bases; nucleotides outside the gene matches: 13. Looked up from germline, CDR1 is DFQATT and CDR2 is SNEGSKA (reference sequence). This CDR3 spans 16 amino acids.

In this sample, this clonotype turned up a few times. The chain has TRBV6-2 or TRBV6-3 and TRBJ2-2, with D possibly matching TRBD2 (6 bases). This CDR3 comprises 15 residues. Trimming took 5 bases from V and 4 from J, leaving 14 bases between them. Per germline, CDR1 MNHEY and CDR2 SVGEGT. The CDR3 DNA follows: TGTGCCAGCAGTCTTAGGAGGGATGTCACCGGGGAGCTGTTTTTT. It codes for CASSLRRDVTGELFF.